This record concerns one T cell receptor beta chain sequence. Per germline, CDR1 MDHEN and CDR2 SYDVKM. The CDR3 has 14 residues. V was pared by 3 bases and J by 1 base, with 9 bases between. For every subset, genomic DNA was evenly distributed across several immunoSEQ plates. Original processing methods: In the immunoSEQ data, sequences were junction-only and lacked quality scores, so filtering differed. Sequencing used immunoSEQ multiplex PCR; TCRdb keeps in-frame clones, though not all of them. From that table come the V and J calls and clone size; the DNA was used to work out D and trimming. The repertoire has approximately 1,500,000 clones, 95% to 97% of them found once; the top ten carry more than 0.9%. The sample originates from a study of shared clonotypes between healthy human individuals.

The sequence came from a man aged 30 to 39 in good health. Sequencing used naive CD4+ T cells sorted from blood. The sample's subset: CD45RA+ positively selected. The chain employs TRBV28 and TRBJ1-1; the D is unclear. The CDR3: CASSFQNWNTEAFF. For the CDR3, the DNA is TGTGCCAGCAGTTTTCAGAATTGGAACACTGAAGCTTTCTTT.